Below are 14 T cell receptor beta chains sequenced from a single sample in a study of monozygotic twins with inflammatory bowel disease. From its re-call of the 5' RACE reads, TCRdb lists each CDR3 protein once, without DNA. Here the sample table reports roughly 330,000 distinct CDR3 sequences. Sequenced material: blood. The receptors were gathered from a human donor with ulcerative colitis or Crohn's disease, or a healthy co-twin of an affected twin (not recorded which).

CDR3: CASSLALRMRGLTDTQYF. The chain carries TRBV7-8 and TRBJ2-3; there is no DNA to check the TCRdb D call of TRBD1. The V gene's germline CDR1 is SGHVS and CDR2 FQNEAQ. This CDR3 contains 18 residues.

V usage is TRBV7-9 and J usage is TRBJ1-4; TCRdb outputs TRBD1, but without DNA this stays unchecked. There are 14 residues in the CDR3. Germline V gives CDR1 SEHNR, CDR2 FQNEAQ (reference sequence). CDR3 in amino acids: CASSLPVLNEKLFF.

The chain recombines TRBV12-3 or TRBV12-4 with TRBJ2-7; without DNA, the TCRdb call of TRBD1 cannot be checked. The CDR3 is 13 amino acids. CDR3 residues: CASSSTATGEQYF.

CDR3 sequence: CASSRVAGSTEAFF. The chain joins TRBV5-4 to TRBJ1-1. CDR3 length: 14 amino acids. Per germline, CDR1 SGHNT and CDR2 YYREEE (reference sequence).

The J gene is TRBJ2-2, the V gene TRBV5-6. CDR3 length: 14 residues. CDR1 and CDR2 from the germline V gene are SGHDT and YYEEEE. The CDR3 here is CASSLVSVTGELFF.

The chain uses TRBV20-1 and TRBJ2-2. Per germline, CDR1 DFQATT and CDR2 SNEGSKA (reference sequence). The CDR3 is 13 amino acids. The CDR3 spells CSARVIGTGELFF.

The J gene is TRBJ2-7, the V gene TRBV6-2 or TRBV6-3; TCRdb proposes TRBD2, but this gene call is untestable without DNA. The CDR3 consists of 14 residues. In germline, CDR1 is MNHEY, CDR2 SVGEGT. The CDR3 region is CASSWRSRSYEQYF.

This chain links TRBV5-1 with TRBJ2-7; the D call from TCRdb, TRBD1, cannot be confirmed without DNA. CDR3 length equals 16 residues. CDR1 SGHRS and CDR2 YFSETQ come from the germline V gene. This chain's CDR3 is CASSLAPGQGTYEQYF.

This sequence joins TRBV29-1 and TRBJ2-2; TCRdb's assignment of TRBD1 cannot be checked, as there is no DNA. Germline-derived CDR1 and CDR2 are SQVTM and ANQGSEA. The CDR3 length is 16 residues. CDR3 amino acids: CSVEVGQDVNTGELFF.

The chain recombines TRBV4-2 with TRBJ2-6; TCRdb designates TRBD2, a call that cannot be tested without DNA. The CDR3 totals 17 residues. CDR1 LGHNA and CDR2 YNFKEQ come from the germline V gene. The CDR3 loop is CASSHRNSLAGANVLTF.

The chain recombines TRBV4-1 with TRBJ2-1; TCRdb selects TRBD1, and the lack of DNA leaves this call unchecked. The CDR3 contains 16 residues. CDR1 MGHRA and CDR2 YSYEKL come from the germline V gene. The CDR3 protein is CASSRGDSFPYNEQFF.

The rearrangement uses TRBV19 and TRBJ2-2; TCRdb proposes TRBD2, but this gene call is untestable without DNA. This CDR3 is built from 15 residues. Germline CDR1 and CDR2: LNHDA and SQIVND (reference sequence). CDR3 protein: CASSTSGRAAGELFF.

CDR3 loop: CASSLRDIPLGQFF. V and J are TRBV5-6 and TRBJ2-1; with no DNA, the TCRdb D assignment of TRBD1 cannot be verified. The length of the CDR3 is 14 residues. CDR1 and CDR2 (germline): SGHDT, YYEEEE. The whole variable domain, remainder taken from reference TRBV5-6 and TRBJ2-1, is DAGVTQSPTHLIKTRGQQVTLRCSPKSGHDTVSWYQQALGQGPQFIFQYYEEEERQRGNFPDRFSGHQFPNYSSELNVNALLLGDSALYLCASSLRDIPLGQFFGPGTRLTVL.

The chain couples TRBV20-1 to TRBJ2-5; the TCRdb call, TRBD1, lacks DNA for checking. The length of the CDR3 is 15 residues. Per the germline V gene, CDR1 is DFQATT and CDR2 is SNEGSKA (reference sequence). The CDR3 loop is CSASSPGTGEETQYF.